The rows below give T cell receptor beta chains drawn from one sample of a study of long-term antiretroviral therapy in people with HIV. Profiled with immunoSEQ multiplex PCR; TCRdb holds only in-frame clones, not every one. The data show over 30,000 clones, with 83% seen just once and 6.2% held by the top ten. The sequences come from unsorted PBMCs, collected 1 year after starting antiretroviral therapy. The receptors stem from a man younger than 30 with HIV. CDR3s include the opening cysteine and the closing phenylalanine or tryptophan. The order of the fields is clone size, J gene, D gene, V gene, CDR3 protein, CDR3 DNA. The D gene is left open where the match is weak. The listing skips clone size in some rows; elsewhere it reads once, few, many or a size class.

-,TRBJ1-1,-,TRBV27,CASSPPGTVTEAFF,TGTGCCAGCAGCCCACCTGGGACGGTCACTGAAGCTTTCTTT
-,TRBJ1-1,-,TRBV5-1,CASSFWADDTEAFF,TGCGCCAGCAGCTTCTGGGCAGATGACACTGAAGCTTTCTTT
-,TRBJ2-5,TRBD2,TRBV5-1,CASSLAGRGSETQYF,TGCGCCAGCAGCTTGGCAGGCCGCGGGAGTGAGACCCAGTACTTC
-,TRBJ2-7,TRBD2,TRBV2,CASSEWVGGPGEQYF,TGTGCCAGCAGTGAATGGGTGGGAGGGCCGGGAGAGCAGTACTTC
-,TRBJ2-7,TRBD1,TRBV18,CASSPVRTGVEQYF,TGTGCCAGCTCACCAGTGAGAACAGGGGTTGAGCAGTACTTC
once,TRBJ2-6,-,TRBV6-5,CASSLSGAGANVLTF,TGTGCCAGCAGTTTATCGGGGGCCGGGGCCAACGTCCTGACTTTC
-,TRBJ1-1,TRBD1,TRBV6-1,CASWDREDTEAFF,TGTGCCAGCTGGGACAGGGAGGACACTGAAGCTTTCTTT
-,TRBJ2-3,-,TRBV7-9,CASTIRIKDTQYF,TGTGCCAGCACCATACGGATAAAAGATACGCAGTATTTT
-,TRBJ1-1,TRBD1,TRBV27,CASSLGQLTEAFF,TGTGCCAGCAGTCTGGGACAGTTGACTGAAGCTTTCTTT
-,TRBJ1-2,-,TRBV5-1,CASSPGLRNYGYTF,TGCGCCAGCAGCCCCGGACTTCGTAACTATGGCTACACCTTC
-,TRBJ2-1,-,TRBV7-9,CASSLGDNEQFF,TGTGCCAGCAGCTTGGGGGACAATGAGCAGTTCTTC
few,TRBJ1-1,-,TRBV19,CASSIMPGNSEAFF,TGTGCCAGTAGTATAATGCCAGGGAACAGTGAAGCTTTCTTT
once,TRBJ2-7,TRBD1,TRBV7-2,CASSLGTGTGASYEQYF,TGTGCCAGCAGCTTAGGGACCGGGACAGGGGCGTCATACGAGCAGTACTTC
once,TRBJ2-3,-,TRBV6-5,CASSNRVRTDTQYF,TGTGCCAGCAGTAACAGGGTTAGGACAGATACGCAGTATTTT
-,TRBJ2-7,-,TRBV27,CASSLLPADPYEQYF,TGTGCCAGCAGTTTACTCCCAGCGGACCCCTACGAGCAGTACTTC